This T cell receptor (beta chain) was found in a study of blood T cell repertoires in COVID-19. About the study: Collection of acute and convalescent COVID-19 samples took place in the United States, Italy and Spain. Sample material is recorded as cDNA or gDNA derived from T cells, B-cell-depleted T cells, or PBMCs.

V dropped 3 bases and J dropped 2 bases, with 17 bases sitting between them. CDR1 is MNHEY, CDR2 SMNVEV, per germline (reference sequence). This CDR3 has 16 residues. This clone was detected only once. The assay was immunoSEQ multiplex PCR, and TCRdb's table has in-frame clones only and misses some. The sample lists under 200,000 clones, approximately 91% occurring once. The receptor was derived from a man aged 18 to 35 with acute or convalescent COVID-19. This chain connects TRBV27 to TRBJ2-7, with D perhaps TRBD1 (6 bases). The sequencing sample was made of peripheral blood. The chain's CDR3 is CASSFLTGDATYEQYF. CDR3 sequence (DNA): TGTGCCAGCAGTTTTTTGACAGGAGACGCAACCTACGAGCAGTACTTC.